These 14 T cell receptor beta chains were sequenced from one sample in a study of long-term antiretroviral therapy in people with HIV. Samples were assayed with immunoSEQ v3.0 at survey level. The data were produced by immunoSEQ multiplex PCR, yet TCRdb's version contains in-frame clones alone and is incomplete. The sample lists 17,000 or so clones; about 81% were seen once. The input for sequencing was unsorted PBMCs, taken 0.3 years after starting antiretroviral therapy. The receptor set was obtained from a man aged 18-30 years with HIV.

Here the CDR3 DNA reads TGTGCCAGCGGCCAGGTTGAGACCCAGTACTTC. It is translated as CASGQVETQYF. The chain is built from TRBV6-1 and TRBJ2-5, with D hard to call. Trimming pared 8 bases from V and 5 bases from J, leaving 9 bases between. Germline CDR1 reads MNHNS; CDR2 reads SASEGT. This CDR3 is built from 11 residues.

DNA of the CDR3: TGCGCCAGCACTCGGGATGGTACGAACACCGGGGAGCTGTTTTTT. It specifies CASTRDGTNTGELFF. V is TRBV5-1 and J is TRBJ2-2, with a possible D match to TRBD2 (5 bases). Germline-derived CDR1 and CDR2 are SGHRS and YFSETQ. Trimming removed 6 bases from V and 0 bases from J, with 12 bases in between. The CDR3 runs 15 residues.

The chain has TRBV9 and TRBJ2-2; D may be TRBD2 (6 bases). The CDR3 has 18 residues. CDR1 is SGDLS and CDR2 is YYNGEE in the germline V gene. Trimming shortened V by 4 bases and J by 4 bases, and 23 bases separated the two germline ends. CDR3: CASSPQVGRGRSTGELFF. CDR3 sequence (DNA): TGTGCCAGCAGCCCTCAGGTAGGACGGGGGAGAAGCACCGGGGAGCTGTTTTTT.

This sequence joins TRBV30 and TRBJ1-1; D is undetermined. Trimming cost V 3 bases and J 5 bases, with 10 bases left between them. From germline, CDR1 is GTSNPN and CDR2 SVGIG (reference sequence). The CDR3 totals 12 residues. This CDR3 reads CAWSPEATEAFF. The DNA of the CDR3 is TGTGCCTGGAGCCCGGAAGCGACTGAAGCTTTCTTT.

This clone was picked up one time. The gene calls are TRBV2 and TRBJ1-1, with 9 bases lining up with TRBD1. Unmatched junction bases numbered 12, after V lost 8 bases and J lost 5 bases. From germline, CDR1 is SNHLY and CDR2 FYNNEI. The CDR3 has 15 amino acids. The CDR3 DNA follows: TGTGCCAGCGGACCATACTGGACAGGGGAAACTGAAGCTTTCTTT. Amino acid sequence: CASGPYWTGETEAFF.

This clone occurred a few times. The chain couples TRBV28 to TRBJ1-6; 12 bases align to TRBD1. Per the germline V gene, CDR1 is MDHEN and CDR2 is SYDVKM. After removal of 5 bases from V and 8 bases from J, the junction contained 4 bases not matched to a gene. CDR3 size: 15 residues. The chain's CDR3 is CASSRDRGQDSPLHF. The CDR3 bases are TGTGCCAGCAGTCGGGACAGGGGGCAGGATTCACCCCTCCACTTT.

The rearrangement joins TRBV18 to TRBJ1-1; TRBD1 matches 10 bases. The CDR3 has 13 residues. The V segment lost 3 bases and the J segment 5 bases; nucleotides outside the gene matches: 0. Germline CDR1 is KGHSH and CDR2 is LQKENI. CDR3 bases: TGTGCCAGCTCACCGGGACAGGGGACTGAAGCTTTCTTT. Amino acids: CASSPGQGTEAFF.

The V gene is TRBV5-1, the J gene TRBJ2-7; 9 nucleotides agree with TRBD1. Unmatched junction bases numbered 1, after V lost 0 bases and J lost 6 bases. Germline V lookup: CDR1 SGHRS, CDR2 YFSETQ. The CDR3 length is 13 residues. CDR3 DNA sequence: TGCGCCAGCAGCTTGGTGACAGGGGGCGAGCAGTACGTC. Translating gives CASSLVTGGEQYV.

The rearrangement uses TRBV6-5 and TRBJ1-1; D is undetermined. The V gene lost 2 bases and the J gene lost 0 bases, with 10 bases spanning the gap. CDR1 and CDR2 (germline): MNHEY, SVGAGI. The CDR3 has 15 amino acids. The CDR3 nucleotides are TGTGCCAGCAGTTACAATCTGGGGTTGAACACTGAAGCTTTCTTT. It is translated as CASSYNLGLNTEAFF.

This chain links TRBV16 with TRBJ2-7; unclear D gene. The CDR3 has 12 amino acids. Germline CDR1 is KGHSY and CDR2 is FQNENV. V shed 2 bases and J shed 2 bases, with 4 bases lying between them. CDR3 in DNA: TGTGCCAGCAGCCAAATAACCTACGAGCAGTACTTC. Translating it yields CASSQITYEQYF.

This clone came up a few times. CDR3: CASSTRDSFNQPQHF. The CDR3 coding sequence is TGTGCCAGTAGTACCCGGGACAGCTTTAATCAGCCCCAGCATTTT. The chain recombines TRBV19 with TRBJ1-5; 7 nucleotides agree with TRBD1. The V gene's germline CDR1 is LNHDA and CDR2 SQIVND (reference sequence). This CDR3 has 15 amino acids. V gave up 4 bases and J gave up 4 bases; unmatched junction bases: 7. The full variable domain, completed using reference TRBV19 and TRBJ1-5, is DGGITQSPKYLFRKEGQNVTLSCEQNLNHDAMYWYRQDPGQGLRLIYYSQIVNDFQKGDIAEGYSVSREKKESFPLTVTSAQKNPTAFYLCASSTRDSFNQPQHFGDGTRLSIL.

This clone appeared a few times. The chain links TRBV18 to TRBJ1-6; 8 nucleotides match TRBD1. V was clipped by 3 bases and J by 10 bases; unmatched bases: 5. CDR3 length: 14 amino acids. From germline, CDR1 is KGHSH and CDR2 LQKENI. The CDR3 loop reads CASSPDRAGSPLHF. The CDR3 coding sequence is TGTGCCAGCTCACCGGACAGGGCCGGATCACCCCTCCACTTT.

In its sample, this clone was seen a few times. The rearrangement links TRBV5-1 to TRBJ2-7; 7 bases are shared with TRBD1. V lost 0 bases to trimming and J lost 5 bases; unmatched junction nucleotides: 2. The CDR3 length is 13 residues. Per germline, CDR1 SGHRS and CDR2 YFSETQ. The CDR3 loop reads CASSLETGDEQYV. In DNA form, the CDR3 reads TGCGCCAGCAGCTTGGAAACAGGGGACGAGCAGTACGTC.

This clone has just a few counts. This rearrangement joins TRBV7-8 to TRBJ2-7; D unclear. The CDR3 extends over 13 amino acids. Trimming stripped 3 bases from V and 2 bases from J, with 8 bases between. The germline gives CDR1 SGHVS, CDR2 FQNEAQ. CDR3 nucleotides: TGTGCCAGCAGCTTCTTACAGCCCTACGAGCAGTACTTC. It yields the protein CASSFLQPYEQYF.